The 12 T cell receptor beta chains in this list originate from one sample, sequenced in a study of human CD8 memory T cell subsets. Among CD8+ T cells, TPEX were CCR7+ PD-1+ TIGIT+ early memory cells with exhausted-like traits. Production of TCR beta libraries used UMI-labeled 5' RACE as the method. TCRdb re-called the 5' RACE reads and gives one entry per CDR3 protein, without DNA. Reported are over 5,500 distinct CDR3 sequences; the ten largest clones contain roughly 17%. Sequencing used CD8+ T cells from PBMCs. The receptors shown here come from a human donor in good health.

This chain links TRBV5-1 with TRBJ2-2; absent DNA, TCRdb's TRBD2 call cannot be checked. CDR1 is SGHRS, CDR2 YFSETQ, per germline. This CDR3 spans 16 amino acids. The CDR3 reads CASSWGLARDTGELFF.

The chain has TRBV27 and TRBJ2-1; TCRdb lists TRBD1, though no DNA is available to test this call. The V gene's germline CDR1 is MNHEY and CDR2 SMNVEV (reference sequence). The CDR3 consists of 15 residues. This CDR3 reads CASSAGTGGRNEQFF.

V usage is TRBV4-1 and J usage is TRBJ2-7. Germline values: CDR1 MGHRA, CDR2 YSYEKL. The CDR3 runs 16 residues. This CDR3 is CASSQDSRQGSYEQYF.

This sequence joins TRBV6-6 and TRBJ1-6; checking the TCRdb D call of TRBD1 is not possible without DNA. Germline CDR1 is MNHNY and CDR2 is SVGAGI (reference sequence). CDR3 length: 14 amino acids. CDR3 sequence reads: CASRRDREYSPLHF.

The rearrangement joins TRBV29-1 to TRBJ2-7; as DNA is missing, the TRBD1 call by TCRdb cannot be tested. Per germline, CDR1 SQVTM and CDR2 ANQGSEA. The CDR3 extends over 13 amino acids. CDR3 residues: CSVRLRDSYEQYF.

The CDR3 sequence: CATSRGEGLNTEAFF. V gene TRBV15 combines with J gene TRBJ1-1. The CDR3 runs 15 residues. CDR1 is LNHNV and CDR2 is YYDKDF in the germline V gene (reference sequence).

The rearrangement links TRBV7-9 to TRBJ2-7; TCRdb reports TRBD1, a call that lacks DNA to check it against. CDR3 length: 13 residues. Germline CDR1 is SEHNR and CDR2 is FQNEAQ (reference sequence). The CDR3 spells CASSLAVAREQYF.

The chain has TRBV7-9 and TRBJ2-5; TCRdb indicates TRBD1, and absent DNA this call remains unverified. This CDR3 spans 15 amino acids. The germline V gene encodes CDR1 SEHNR and CDR2 FQNEAQ (reference sequence). Here the CDR3 reads CASSSNQGAVETQYF.

The CDR3 region is CASSYLGEYTF. The chain couples TRBV6-2 or TRBV6-3 to TRBJ1-2; TCRdb's D call, TRBD1, is unchecked because there is no DNA. The CDR3 extends over 11 amino acids. From germline, CDR1 is MNHEY and CDR2 SVGEGT.

The chain joins TRBV7-8 to TRBJ2-7; TCRdb names TRBD1, which stays unverified in the absence of DNA. Germline loops: CDR1 SGHVS, CDR2 FQNEAQ. The CDR3 length is 13 residues. Here the CDR3 reads CASSSGATYEQYF. The entire variable domain, with the rest obtained from reference TRBV7-8 and TRBJ2-7, is as follows: GAGVSQSPRYKVAKRGQDVALRCDPISGHVSLFWYQQALGQGPEFLTYFQNEAQLDKSGLPSDRFFAERPEGSVSTLKIQRTQQEDSAVYLCASSSGATYEQYFGPGTRLTVT.

The rearrangement joins TRBV28 to TRBJ2-2. The CDR3 consists of 12 residues. Germline V lookup: CDR1 MDHEN, CDR2 SYDVKM. The CDR3 sequence is CASSFGTGELFF.

The genes are TRBV2 and TRBJ2-1; TCRdb proposes TRBD2, but this gene call is untestable without DNA. Germline assignment: CDR1 SNHLY and CDR2 FYNNEI. CDR3 length: 15 amino acids. The CDR3 spells CASKGLAGLGGEQFF.